These 8 T cell receptor beta chains share one sample of origin, sequenced in a study of blood T cell repertoires in COVID-19. Using immunoSEQ multiplex PCR, the repertoire was profiled, and TCRdb retains in-frame clones only, with some absent. The sample records under 300,000 clones, around 82% being singletons. The sample taken for sequencing was peripheral blood. These receptors were collected from a woman aged 80 or over with active or convalescent COVID-19.

This chain joins TRBV6-5 and TRBJ2-7, with 11 bases identical to TRBD1. The CDR3 loop spans 15 amino acids. With 0 bases clipped from V and 6 bases from J, the junction kept 4 bases outside the gene matches. The germline V gene encodes CDR1 MNHEY and CDR2 SVGAGI. CDR3 sequence (DNA): TGTGCCAGCAGTTACTCGAGGACAGGGGGCGGCGAGCAGTACTTC. Amino acid sequence: CASSYSRTGGGEQYF.

The CDR3 nucleotides read TGTGCCAGCAGGACGTATAGCGGGAGCACAGATACGCAGTATTTT. Its translation is CASRTYSGSTDTQYF. This chain links TRBV5-6 with TRBJ2-3; TRBD2 agrees at 7 bases. CDR1 is SGHDT and CDR2 is YYEEEE in the germline V gene. CDR3 size: 15 residues. V lost 5 bases and J lost 0; bases outside the gene matches: 6.

The rearrangement links TRBV27 to TRBJ2-7; TRBD1 is a possible D gene (6 bases). CDR1 and CDR2 from the germline V gene are MNHEY and SMNVEV (reference sequence). Trimming stripped 0 bases from V and 3 bases from J, with 12 bases between. CDR3 size: 15 residues. CDR3: CASSLSTPGVYEQYF. CDR3 bases: TGTGCCAGCAGTTTATCGACCCCAGGGGTCTACGAGCAGTACTTC.

The chain carries TRBV5-1 and TRBJ2-3; 7 bases line up with TRBD2. The V and J ends lost 4 bases and 2 bases, in that order; junction bases with no gene match: 10. The CDR3 has 16 residues. Germline lookup yields CDR1 SGHRS and CDR2 YFSETQ. CDR3 protein: CASSRNSGSVTDTQYF. For the CDR3, the DNA is TGCGCCAGCAGCAGGAATAGCGGGTCCGTCACAGATACGCAGTATTTT.

The chain carries TRBV7-2 and TRBJ2-2, with 9 nucleotides matching TRBD1. The CDR3 length is 15 residues. The V segment lost 5 bases and the J segment 4 bases; nucleotides outside the gene matches: 5. The germline V gene encodes CDR1 SGHTA and CDR2 FQGNSA. The CDR3 sequence is CASSEHRGLTGELFF. The CDR3 region has the DNA TGTGCCAGCAGCGAGCACAGGGGGCTCACCGGGGAGCTGTTTTTT.

This clone was seen only once. The CDR3 DNA reads as TGCGCCAGCAGCACGGGACTAGCGGACGACAATGAGCAGTTCTTC. This codes for CASSTGLADDNEQFF. This sequence joins TRBV5-1 and TRBJ2-1; TRBD2 aligns across 11 bases. The J segment lost 5 bases and the V segment lost 4 bases, leaving 5 bases of the junction unmatched. The CDR3 has 15 amino acids. Germline CDR1 and CDR2: SGHRS and YFSETQ.

The chain employs TRBV10-2 and TRBJ2-3; D is possibly TRBD2 (6 bases). Trimming removed 6 bases at V and 1 base at J, with 8 bases between. This CDR3 is 13 amino acids long. Germline CDR1 WSHSY, CDR2 SAAADI. CDR3 sequence reads: CASRGLRTDTQYF. CDR3 nucleotides: TGCGCCAGCAGGGGACTTCGCACAGATACGCAGTATTTT.

This chain links TRBV28 with TRBJ1-3; 9 positions match TRBD1. The CDR3 is 17 amino acids. The trim removed 3 bases at V and 0 bases at J, leaving 6 bases unmatched. The germline gives CDR1 MDHEN, CDR2 SYDVKM. The CDR3 DNA reads TGTGCCAGCAGTTTCCGCGGACAGGGGTTCTCTGGAAACACCATATATTTT. Its protein is CASSFRGQGFSGNTIYF.